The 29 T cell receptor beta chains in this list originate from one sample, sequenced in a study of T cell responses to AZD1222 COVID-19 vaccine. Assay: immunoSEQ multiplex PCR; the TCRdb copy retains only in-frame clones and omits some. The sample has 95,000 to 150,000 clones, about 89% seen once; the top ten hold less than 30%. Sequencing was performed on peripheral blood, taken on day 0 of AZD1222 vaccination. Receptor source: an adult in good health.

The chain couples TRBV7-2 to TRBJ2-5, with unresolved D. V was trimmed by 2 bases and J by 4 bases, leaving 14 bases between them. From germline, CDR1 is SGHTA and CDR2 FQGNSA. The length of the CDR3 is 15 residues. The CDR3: CASSLTLLGAETQYF. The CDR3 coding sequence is TGTGCCAGCAGCTTAACGCTCCTTGGAGCAGAGACCCAGTACTTC.

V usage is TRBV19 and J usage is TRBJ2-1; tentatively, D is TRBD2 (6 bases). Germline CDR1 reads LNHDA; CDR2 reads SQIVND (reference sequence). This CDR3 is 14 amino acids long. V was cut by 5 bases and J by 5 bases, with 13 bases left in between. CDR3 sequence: CASSVTGADNEQFF. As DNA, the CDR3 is TGTGCCAGTAGTGTCACGGGAGCAGACAATGAGCAGTTCTTC.

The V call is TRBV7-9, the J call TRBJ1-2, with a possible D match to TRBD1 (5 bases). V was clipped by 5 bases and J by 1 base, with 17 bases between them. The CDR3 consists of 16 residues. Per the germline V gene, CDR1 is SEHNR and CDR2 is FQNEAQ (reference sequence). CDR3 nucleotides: TGTGCCAGCAGCGGATCGGATCGGGGCAGTAACTATGGCTACACCTTC. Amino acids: CASSGSDRGSNYGYTF. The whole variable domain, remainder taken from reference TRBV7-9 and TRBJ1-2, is DTGVSQNPRHKITKRGQNVTFRCDPISEHNRLYWYRQTLGQGPEFLTYFQNEAQLEKSRLLSDRFSAERPKGSFSTLEIQRTEQGDSAMYLCASSGSDRGSNYGYTFGSGTRLTVV.

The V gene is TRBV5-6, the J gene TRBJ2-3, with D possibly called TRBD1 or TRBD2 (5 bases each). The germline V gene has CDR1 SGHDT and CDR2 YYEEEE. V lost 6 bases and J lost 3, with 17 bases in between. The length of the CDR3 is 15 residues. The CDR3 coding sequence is TGTGCCAGCACCGGGGCCCTGGCAGGGACAGATACGCAGTATTTT. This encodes CASTGALAGTDTQYF.

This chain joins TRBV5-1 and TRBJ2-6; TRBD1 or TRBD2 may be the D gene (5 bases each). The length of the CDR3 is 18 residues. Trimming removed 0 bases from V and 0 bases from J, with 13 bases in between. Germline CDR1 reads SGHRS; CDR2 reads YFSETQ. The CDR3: CASSLAGTGPSGANVLTF. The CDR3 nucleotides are TGCGCCAGCAGCTTGGCCGGGACGGGACCCTCTGGGGCCAACGTCCTGACTTTC.

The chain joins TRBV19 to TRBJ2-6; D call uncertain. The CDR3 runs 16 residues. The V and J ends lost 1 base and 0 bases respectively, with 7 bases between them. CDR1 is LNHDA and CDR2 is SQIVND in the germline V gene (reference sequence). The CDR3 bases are TGTGCCAGTAGTATAGCTTCATCCTCTGGGGCCAACGTCCTGACTTTC. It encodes CASSIASSSGANVLTF.

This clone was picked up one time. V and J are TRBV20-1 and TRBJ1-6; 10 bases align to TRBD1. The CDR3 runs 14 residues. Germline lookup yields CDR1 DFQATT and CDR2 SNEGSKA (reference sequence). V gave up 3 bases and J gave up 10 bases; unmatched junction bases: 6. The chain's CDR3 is CSASPGTGASPLHF. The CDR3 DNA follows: TGCAGTGCTAGTCCCGGGACAGGGGCCTCACCCCTCCACTTT.

CDR3 bases: TGCGCCAGCAGCTCCGACGCCGACCAAGAGACCCAGTACTTC. It specifies CASSSDADQETQYF. The V and J genes are TRBV4-3 and TRBJ2-5; D is uncertain. Trimming cost V 5 bases and J 0 bases, with 10 bases left between them. Looked up from germline, CDR1 is LGHNA and CDR2 is YSLEER. The length of the CDR3 is 14 residues.

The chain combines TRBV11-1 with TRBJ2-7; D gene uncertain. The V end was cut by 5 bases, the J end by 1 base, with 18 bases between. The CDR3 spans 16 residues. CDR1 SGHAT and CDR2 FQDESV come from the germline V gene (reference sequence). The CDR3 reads CASSPGAERGSYEQYF. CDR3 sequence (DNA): TGTGCCAGCAGCCCCGGTGCCGAGCGCGGTTCCTACGAGCAGTACTTC. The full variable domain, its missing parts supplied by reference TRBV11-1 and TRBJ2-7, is EAEVAQSPRYKITEKSQAVAFWCDPISGHATLYWYRQILGQGPELLVQFQDESVVDDSQLPKDRFSAERLKGVDSTLKIQPAELGDSAMYLCASSPGAERGSYEQYFGPGTRLTVT.

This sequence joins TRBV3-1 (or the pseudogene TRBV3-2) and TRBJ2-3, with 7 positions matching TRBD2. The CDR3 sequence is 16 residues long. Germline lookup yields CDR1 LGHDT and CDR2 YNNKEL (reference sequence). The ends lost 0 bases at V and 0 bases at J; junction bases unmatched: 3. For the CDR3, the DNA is TGTGCCAGCAGCCAAGATGGGGGGGTTAGCACAGATACGCAGTATTTT. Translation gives CASSQDGGVSTDTQYF.

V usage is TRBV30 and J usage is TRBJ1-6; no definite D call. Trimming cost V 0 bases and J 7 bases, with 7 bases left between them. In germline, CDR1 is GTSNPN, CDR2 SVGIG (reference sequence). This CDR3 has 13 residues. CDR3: CAWSVFRNSPLHF. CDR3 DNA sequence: TGTGCCTGGAGTGTATTTCGAAATTCACCCCTCCACTTT.

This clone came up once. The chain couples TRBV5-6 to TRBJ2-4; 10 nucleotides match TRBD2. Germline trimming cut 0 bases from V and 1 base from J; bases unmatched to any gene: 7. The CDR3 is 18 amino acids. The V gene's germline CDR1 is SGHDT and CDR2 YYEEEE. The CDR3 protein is CASSLGKREGLAKNIQYF. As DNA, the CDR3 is TGTGCCAGCAGCTTGGGGAAGCGGGAGGGCCTGGCCAAAAACATTCAGTACTTC.

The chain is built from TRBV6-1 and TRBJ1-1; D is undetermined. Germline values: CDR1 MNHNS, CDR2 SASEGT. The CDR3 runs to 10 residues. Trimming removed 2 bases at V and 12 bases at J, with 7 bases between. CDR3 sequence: CASSEYPPFF. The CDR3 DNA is TGTGCCAGCAGTGAATACCCCCCTTTCTTT.

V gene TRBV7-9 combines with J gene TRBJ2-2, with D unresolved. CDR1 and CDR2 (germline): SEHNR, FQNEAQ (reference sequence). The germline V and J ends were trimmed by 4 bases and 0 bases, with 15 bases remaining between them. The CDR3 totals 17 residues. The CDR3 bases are TGTGCCAGCAGCTCCACCTTTGGGGTCCCGAACACCGGGGAGCTGTTTTTT. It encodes CASSSTFGVPNTGELFF.

CDR3 sequence: CATSGGTGHYNEQFF. The DNA of the CDR3 is TGTGCCACCAGTGGGGGGACAGGCCACTACAATGAGCAGTTCTTC. V is TRBV24-1 and J is TRBJ2-1; 8 bases map to TRBD1. Germline CDR1 and CDR2: KGHDR and SFDVKD. J lost 3 bases, V lost 5 bases, and 5 bases had no gene match. CDR3 length: 15 amino acids.

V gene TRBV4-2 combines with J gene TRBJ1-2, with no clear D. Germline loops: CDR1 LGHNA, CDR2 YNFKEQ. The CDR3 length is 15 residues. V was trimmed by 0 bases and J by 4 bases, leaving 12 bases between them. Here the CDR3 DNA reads TGTGCCAGCAGCCAAGATCCGCGGGCAGCCTATGGCTACACCTTC. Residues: CASSQDPRAAYGYTF.

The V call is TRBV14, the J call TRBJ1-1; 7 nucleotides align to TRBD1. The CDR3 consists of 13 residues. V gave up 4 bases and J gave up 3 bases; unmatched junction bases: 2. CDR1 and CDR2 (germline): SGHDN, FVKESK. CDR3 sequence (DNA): TGTGCCAGCAGCCGACAGGGTTACACTGAAGCTTTCTTT. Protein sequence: CASSRQGYTEAFF.

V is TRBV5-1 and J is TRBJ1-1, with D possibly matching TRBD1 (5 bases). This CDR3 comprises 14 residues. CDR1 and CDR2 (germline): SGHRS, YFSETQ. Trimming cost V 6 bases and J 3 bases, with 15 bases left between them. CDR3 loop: CASTEGGADTEAFF. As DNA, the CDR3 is TGCGCCAGCACCGAGGGCGGGGCGGACACTGAAGCTTTCTTT.

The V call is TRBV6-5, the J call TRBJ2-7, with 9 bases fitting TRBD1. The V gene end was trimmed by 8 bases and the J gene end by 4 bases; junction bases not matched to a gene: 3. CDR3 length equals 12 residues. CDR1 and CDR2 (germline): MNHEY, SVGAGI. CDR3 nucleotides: TGTGCCAGCCGGGACAGGGCTTACGAGCAGTACTTC. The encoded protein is CASRDRAYEQYF.

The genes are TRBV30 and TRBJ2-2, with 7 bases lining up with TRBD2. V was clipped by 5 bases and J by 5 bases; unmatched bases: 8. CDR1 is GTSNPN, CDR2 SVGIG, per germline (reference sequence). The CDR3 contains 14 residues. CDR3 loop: CAWSLGGWTGELFF. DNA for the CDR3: TGTGCCTGGTCTTTGGGGGGGTGGACCGGGGAGCTGTTTTTT.

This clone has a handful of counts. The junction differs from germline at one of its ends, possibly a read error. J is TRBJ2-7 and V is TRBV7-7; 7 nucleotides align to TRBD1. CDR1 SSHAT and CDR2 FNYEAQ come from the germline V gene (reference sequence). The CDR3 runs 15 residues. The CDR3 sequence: CASSEGTDPSYEQYF. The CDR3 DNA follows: TGTGCTAGCAGCGAAGGGACAGACCCCTCCTACGAGCAGTACTTC.

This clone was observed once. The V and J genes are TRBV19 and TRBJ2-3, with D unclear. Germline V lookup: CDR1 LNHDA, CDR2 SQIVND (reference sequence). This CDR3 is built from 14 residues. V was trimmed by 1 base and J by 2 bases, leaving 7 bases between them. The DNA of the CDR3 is TGTGCCAGTAGTATAGGGCGGACCACAGATACGCAGTATTTT. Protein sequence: CASSIGRTTDTQYF.

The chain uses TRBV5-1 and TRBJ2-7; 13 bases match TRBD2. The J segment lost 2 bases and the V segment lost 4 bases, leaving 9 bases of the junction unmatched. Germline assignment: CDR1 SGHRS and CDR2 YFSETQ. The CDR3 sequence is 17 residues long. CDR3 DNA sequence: TGCGCCAGCAGCCCTGCGGCGGGACTAGCGGGGACCTACGAGCAGTACTTC. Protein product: CASSPAAGLAGTYEQYF.

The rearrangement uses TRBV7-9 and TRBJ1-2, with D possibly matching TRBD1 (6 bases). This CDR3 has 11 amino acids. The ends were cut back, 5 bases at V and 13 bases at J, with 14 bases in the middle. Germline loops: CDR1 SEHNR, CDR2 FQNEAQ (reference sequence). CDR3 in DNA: TGTGCCAGCAGCAGAACAGGGTTACCCACCTTC. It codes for CASSRTGLPTF.

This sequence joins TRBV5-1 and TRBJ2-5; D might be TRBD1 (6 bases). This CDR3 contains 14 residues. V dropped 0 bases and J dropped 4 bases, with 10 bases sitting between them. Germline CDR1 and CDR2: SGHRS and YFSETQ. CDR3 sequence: CASSLGLGAETQYF. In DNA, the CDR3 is TGCGCCAGCAGCTTGGGGTTGGGGGCAGAGACCCAGTACTTC.

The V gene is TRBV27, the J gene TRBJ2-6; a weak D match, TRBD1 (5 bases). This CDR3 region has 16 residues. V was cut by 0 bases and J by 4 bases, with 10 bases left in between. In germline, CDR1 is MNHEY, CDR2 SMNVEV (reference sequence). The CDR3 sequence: CASSLSGAPGANVLTF. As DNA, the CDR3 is TGTGCCAGCAGTTTATCTGGGGCCCCCGGGGCCAACGTCCTGACTTTC.

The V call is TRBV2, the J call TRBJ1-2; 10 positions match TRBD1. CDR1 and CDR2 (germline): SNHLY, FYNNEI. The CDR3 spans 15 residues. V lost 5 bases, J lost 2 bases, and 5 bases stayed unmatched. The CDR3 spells CASSRDRGENYGYTF. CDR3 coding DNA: TGTGCCAGCAGTCGGGACAGGGGAGAGAACTATGGCTACACCTTC.

CDR3 loop: CSASKRERGADTQYF. The CDR3, as DNA: TGCAGTGCTAGTAAACGGGAGAGAGGGGCAGATACGCAGTATTTT. The gene calls are TRBV20-1 and TRBJ2-3, with a weak D call TRBD2 (6 bases). The CDR3 has 15 residues. Germline loops: CDR1 DFQATT, CDR2 SNEGSKA (reference sequence). The ends were cut back, 3 bases at V and 4 bases at J, with 17 bases in the middle.

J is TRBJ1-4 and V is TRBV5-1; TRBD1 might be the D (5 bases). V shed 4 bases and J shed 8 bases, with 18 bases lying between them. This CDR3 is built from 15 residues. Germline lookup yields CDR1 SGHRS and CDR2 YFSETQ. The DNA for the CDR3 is TGCGCCAGCAGCCTTGGAGGGGAAAGGAGCGAAAAACTGTTTTTT. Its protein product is CASSLGGERSEKLFF.